This TCR beta chain was documented in a study of blood T cell repertoires in COVID-19. At the level of the study: The samples span acute and convalescent COVID-19 from the United States, Italy and Spain. From T cells, B-cell-depleted T cells, or PBMCs came the material, which was cDNA or gDNA.

How the authors handled the data: Quantification of nucleated cells was approximated via reference gene primer amplification. Repertoires were generated with immunoSEQ multiplex PCR, while TCRdb's copy carries only in-frame clones and drops some. V and J calls and clone size are given by that table; D and trimming were obtained from the DNA. The sample holds roughly 120,000 clones, 83% seen once. Germline assignment: CDR1 LNHDA and CDR2 SQIVND (reference sequence). V lost 5 bases to trimming and J lost 7 bases, with 21 bases between them. The CDR3 sequence is 16 residues long. The chain recombines TRBV19 with TRBJ1-5; the D gene is possibly TRBD1 (6 bases). This TCR was sampled from a man under 40 with acute or convalescent COVID-19. The sample was peripheral blood. DNA for the CDR3: TGTGCCAGTAGTCTGACCTGGGACACGTTTCAACAGCCCCAGCATTTT. Residues: CASSLTWDTFQQPQHF.